The T cell receptor beta chain under discussion was sequenced for a study of T cells after yellow fever vaccination. For the study at large: SMART-Seq v4 Ultra Low Input prepared libraries from low-cell fractions. Overall study results and limits: Abundant clonotypes from the bulk population could contaminate FACS-sorted repertoires. Clonotypes shared by both compartments, CD4 and CD8, made up a small share.

V lost 4 bases and J lost 4; bases outside the gene matches: 4. Germline lookup yields CDR1 LGHNA and CDR2 YNFKEQ. This CDR3 is built from 15 residues. This clonotype was picked up a small number of times. Its cognate antigen is unknown. Template switching with 5'RACE generated the TCR cDNA and added a universal primer site and UMIs. TCRdb processed the 5' RACE reads anew with MiXCR; each CDR3 protein has one entry. The sample gives 340,000 or so distinct CDR3 sequences, around 13% of which show up once; 3.2% is in the top ten. The clonotype was recovered from a man aged 18 to 35 who received the YFV17D yellow fever vaccine. Sequenced here: CD4+ T cells sorted from PBMCs, sampled 15 days after the yellow fever booster vaccination. The V gene is TRBV4-2, the J gene TRBJ2-2, with 9 bases fitting TRBD1. CDR3 bases: TGTGCCAGCAGCCGATCACAGGGGGCCACCGGGGAGCTGTTTTTT. This translates into CASSRSQGATGELFF.